This TCR beta chain was identified during a study of blood T cell repertoires in COVID-19. On the study more broadly: There were acute and convalescent COVID-19 samples, and they came from the United States, Italy and Spain. PBMCs, B-cell-depleted T cells, or T cells provided the cDNA or gDNA that made up the material.

The table lists this clone with a count of one. Germline assignment: CDR1 SGHTA and CDR2 FQGNSA. V was pared by 0 bases and J by 4 bases, with 5 bases of the junction left unmatched. The CDR3 consists of 16 residues. Authors' processing steps: Amplification of reference gene primers was used by the study to estimate nucleated cell counts. Profiled with immunoSEQ multiplex PCR; TCRdb holds only in-frame clones, not every one. V, J and clone size are taken as reported in that table, and D and trimming were inferred from the DNA itself. The data contain about 180,000 clones, roughly 80% of them singletons. Enrolled during active infection, Seattle patients were then followed longitudinally.

This TCR was sampled from a woman aged 70-85 years with COVID-19, enrolled during active disease. This chain links TRBV7-2 with TRBJ1-2; 10 bases match TRBD1. The sample comprised peripheral blood. The CDR3 sequence is CASSLAGTGAPYGYTF. The CDR3 DNA sequence: TGTGCCAGCAGCTTAGCGGGGACAGGGGCACCCTATGGCTACACCTTC.